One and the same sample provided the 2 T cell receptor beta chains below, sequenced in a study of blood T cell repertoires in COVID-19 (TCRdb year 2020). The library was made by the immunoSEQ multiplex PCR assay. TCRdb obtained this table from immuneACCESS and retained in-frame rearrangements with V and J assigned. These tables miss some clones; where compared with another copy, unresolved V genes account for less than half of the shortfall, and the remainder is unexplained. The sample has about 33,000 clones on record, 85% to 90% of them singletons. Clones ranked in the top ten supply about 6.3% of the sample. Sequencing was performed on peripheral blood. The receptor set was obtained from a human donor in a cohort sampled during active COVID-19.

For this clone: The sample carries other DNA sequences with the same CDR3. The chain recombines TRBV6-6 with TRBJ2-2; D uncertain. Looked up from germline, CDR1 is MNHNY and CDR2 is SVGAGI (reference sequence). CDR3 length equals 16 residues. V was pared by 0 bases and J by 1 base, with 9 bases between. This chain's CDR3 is CASSYSGGGNTGELFF. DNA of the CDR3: TGTGCCAGCAGTTACTCGGGTGGCGGGAACACCGGGGAGCTGTTTTTT.

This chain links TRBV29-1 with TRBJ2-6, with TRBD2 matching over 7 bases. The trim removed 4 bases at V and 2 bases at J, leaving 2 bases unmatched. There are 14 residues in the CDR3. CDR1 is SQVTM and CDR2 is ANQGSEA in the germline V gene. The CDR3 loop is CSVGRGTGANVLTF. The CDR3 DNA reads TGCAGCGTTGGGCGGGGGACTGGGGCCAACGTCCTGACTTTC.